The 24 T cell receptor beta chains below all came from one sample that was sequenced in a study of T cells after yellow fever vaccination. A single record per CDR3 protein comes from TCRdb applying MiXCR to the 5' RACE reads. This sample has some 340,000 distinct CDR3 sequences, with about 4% found just once. Sequencing was performed on PBMCs, taken 5 days after the yellow fever booster vaccination. Receptors were obtained from a young man who received the YFV17D yellow fever vaccine.

This clonotype was seen many times. V is TRBV7-2 and J is TRBJ2-7; D perhaps matches TRBD2 (6 bases). Germline CDR1 reads SGHTA; CDR2 reads FQGNSA. This CDR3 has 13 residues. V was pared by 7 bases and J by 7 bases, with 17 bases between. This CDR3 reads CASTQTGAREQYF. CDR3 sequence (DNA): TGTGCCAGCACCCAGACGGGAGCGAGAGAGCAGTACTTC. The whole variable domain, filled in from reference TRBV7-2 and TRBJ2-7, reads GAGVSQSPSNKVTEKGKDVELRCDPISGHTALYWYRQSLGQGLEFLIYFQGNSAPDKSGLPSDRFSAERTGGSVSTLTIQRTQQEDSAVYLCASTQTGAREQYFGPGTRLTVT.

The chain joins TRBV29-1 to TRBJ1-1; 8 bases agree with TRBD1. The germline V gene has CDR1 SQVTM and CDR2 ANQGSEA. The V and J ends lost 8 bases and 10 bases, in that order; junction bases with no gene match: 9. The CDR3 is 11 residues long. As DNA, the CDR3 is TGCAGCCCAGACAGGGGTGGGGGAGCTTTCTTT. It yields the protein CSPDRGGGAFF.

This clonotype was observed many times. This sequence joins TRBV7-9 and TRBJ1-5; maybe TRBD1 (5 bases). CDR3 length: 14 residues. The V and J ends lost 3 bases and 3 bases respectively, with 9 bases between them. Germline CDR1 reads SEHNR; CDR2 reads FQNEAQ (reference sequence). For the CDR3, the DNA is TGTGCCAGCAGCTTGGGGGGTAACAATCAGCCCCAGCATTTT. Translation gives CASSLGGNNQPQHF.

This clonotype has only a few counts. V gene TRBV12-5 combines with J gene TRBJ1-2, with 9 positions matching TRBD1. This CDR3 comprises 19 residues. V trimming: 4 bases; J trimming: 1 base; junction bases outside the gene matches: 16. The germline V gene encodes CDR1 LGHNT and CDR2 FRNRAP. The CDR3 sequence is CASGSPAGTGFGDNYGYTF. The CDR3 DNA sequence: TGTGCTAGTGGTTCCCCAGCCGGGACAGGGTTTGGGGATAACTATGGCTACACCTTC. Supplemented by reference TRBV12-5 and TRBJ1-2, the full variable domain reads DARVTQTPRHKVTEMGQEVTMRCQPILGHNTVFWYRQTMMQGLELLAYFRNRAPLDDSGMPKDRFSAEMPDATLATLKIQPSEPRDSAVYFCASGSPAGTGFGDNYGYTFGSGTRLTVV.

This clonotype was recorded many times. V gene TRBV7-9 combines with J gene TRBJ2-1, with 10 nucleotides matching TRBD2. There are 15 residues in the CDR3. The ends lost 2 bases at V and 8 bases at J; junction bases unmatched: 6. Per germline, CDR1 SEHNR and CDR2 FQNEAQ (reference sequence). The CDR3 DNA is TGTGCCAGCAGCTTACAGCGGGGGGGCCTTCATGAGCAGTTCTTC. Its protein is CASSLQRGGLHEQFF. Using reference TRBV7-9 and TRBJ2-1 for the parts outside the CDR3, the full variable domain is DTGVSQNPRHKITKRGQNVTFRCDPISEHNRLYWYRQTLGQGPEFLTYFQNEAQLEKSRLLSDRFSAERPKGSFSTLEIQRTEQGDSAMYLCASSLQRGGLHEQFFGPGTRLTVL.

This clonotype was seen ten or more times. CDR3 nucleotides: TGTGCCAGCAGCCAAGATCCCGGACAAGATGGCTACACCTTC. It yields the protein CASSQDPGQDGYTF. This chain links TRBV4-2 with TRBJ1-2, with D possibly being TRBD1 (5 bases). V shed 0 bases and J shed 6 bases, with 11 bases lying between them. The CDR3 is 14 amino acids. Germline-derived CDR1 and CDR2 are LGHNA and YNFKEQ.

This clonotype was observed at least ten times. CDR3 coding DNA: TGTGCCAGCAGGACAGAACAGGGGCGGAACACTGAAGCTTTCTTT. It translates to CASRTEQGRNTEAFF. This chain joins TRBV12-3 or TRBV12-4 and TRBJ1-1; 7 nucleotides align to TRBD1. V lost 6 bases and J lost 1; bases outside the gene matches: 8. The CDR3 consists of 15 residues.

This chain connects TRBV20-1 to TRBJ1-5; TRBD1 agrees at 7 bases. V shed 5 bases, J shed 6 bases, and the junction held 7 bases outside the gene matches. In germline, CDR1 is DFQATT, CDR2 SNEGSKA (reference sequence). This CDR3 contains 13 residues. The CDR3 protein is CSAHSRGGQPQHF. CDR3 nucleotide sequence: TGCAGTGCTCACAGCAGGGGGGGTCAGCCCCAGCATTTT.

This clonotype was seen a few times. This chain joins TRBV6-6 and TRBJ1-6; 8 bases map to TRBD1. Trimming cost V 2 bases and J 5 bases; bases outside gene matches: 8. Germline values: CDR1 MNHNY, CDR2 SVGAGI (reference sequence). This CDR3 contains 17 residues. The CDR3 here is CASSYPPPGQDNSPLHF. In DNA, the CDR3 is TGTGCCAGCAGTTACCCCCCCCCGGGACAGGATAATTCACCCCTCCACTTT.

The table lists this clonotype with many counts. CDR3 sequence (DNA): TGTGCCAGTACCCAGGGTGGGGAGTCGGACATTCAGTACTTC. Encoded protein: CASTQGGESDIQYF. The J gene is TRBJ2-4, the V gene TRBV19; the D gene could be TRBD1 or TRBD2 (5 bases each). This CDR3 has 14 residues. The germline V and J ends were trimmed by 7 bases and 8 bases, with 18 bases remaining between them. Germline CDR1 and CDR2: LNHDA and SQIVND (reference sequence).

This clonotype was counted between two and nine times. This chain joins TRBV7-9 and TRBJ2-3; D gene ambiguous. Between the trimmed V and J ends, which lost 7 bases and 4 bases, there was a span of 9 bases. This CDR3 contains 12 residues. Germline V lookup: CDR1 SEHNR, CDR2 FQNEAQ (reference sequence). CDR3 sequence: CASNRQADTQYF. The CDR3 coding sequence is TGTGCCAGCAACCGGCAGGCAGATACGCAGTATTTT.

The rearrangement uses TRBV5-1 and TRBJ1-3; D call uncertain. Trimming stripped 4 bases from V and 4 bases from J, with 12 bases between. Germline CDR1 SGHRS, CDR2 YFSETQ. The CDR3 has 14 residues. The CDR3 spells CASSPDGEGNTIYF. DNA of the CDR3: TGCGCCAGCAGCCCGGACGGGGAGGGAAACACCATATATTTT.

This clonotype was recorded at least ten times. The rearrangement uses TRBV5-1 and TRBJ2-1, with D possibly called TRBD1 or TRBD2 (6 bases each). Germline CDR1 and CDR2: SGHRS and YFSETQ. This CDR3 has 15 amino acids. With 6 bases removed from V and 6 bases from J, the gap between germline ends came to 19 bases. DNA of the CDR3: TGCGCCAGCAACGGGGGCCAGGGAAGGAGCAATGAGCAGTTCTTC. It yields the protein CASNGGQGRSNEQFF.

This clonotype was detected many times. The chain couples TRBV6-5 to TRBJ1-6; no definite D call. Deletions cut 10 bases from V and 4 bases from J, with 8 bases between. The CDR3 totals 12 residues. CDR1 and CDR2 from the germline V gene are MNHEY and SVGAGI. Written as DNA, the CDR3 is TGTGCCACCCGGGCGTATAATTCACCCCTCCACTTT. Its protein product is CATRAYNSPLHF.

Only a few counts were recorded for this clonotype. In nucleotides, the CDR3 is TGTGCCAGCAGTTGGGTGTCGGGGGCTGGAAACACCATATATTTT. Protein: CASSWVSGAGNTIYF. The chain links TRBV6-6 to TRBJ1-3; tentatively, D is TRBD1 (5 bases). CDR3 length: 15 amino acids. Trimming removed 4 bases at V and 2 bases at J, with 12 bases between. CDR1 MNHNY and CDR2 SVGAGI come from the germline V gene (reference sequence).

This clonotype appeared many times. The chain is built from TRBV20-1 and TRBJ2-4, with D perhaps TRBD2 (5 bases). Germline lookup yields CDR1 DFQATT and CDR2 SNEGSKA (reference sequence). The CDR3 consists of 14 residues. Trimming left V 4 bases short and J 0 bases short, with 10 bases between. CDR3 bases: TGCAGTGCTACAGTAGGACTAGCCAAAAACATTCAGTACTTC. It translates to CSATVGLAKNIQYF.

This clonotype came up a few times. J is TRBJ2-7 and V is TRBV12-3 or TRBV12-4, with D perhaps assigned TRBD1 or TRBD2 (5 bases each). This CDR3 is built from 15 residues. V was trimmed by 1 base and J by 1 base, leaving 11 bases between them. CDR3 amino acids: CASSLGWGYSYEQYF. The CDR3 bases are TGTGCCAGCAGTTTAGGGTGGGGGTATTCCTACGAGCAGTACTTC.

The chain uses TRBV29-1 and TRBJ1-1; D unclear. Trimming left V 4 bases short and J 5 bases short, with 14 bases between. CDR1 SQVTM and CDR2 ANQGSEA come from the germline V gene. The CDR3 runs 13 residues. For the CDR3, the DNA is TGCAGCGTTGCCTACTCAGAGACAACTGAAGCTTTCTTT. Translated, it gives CSVAYSETTEAFF.

The genes are TRBV5-4 and TRBJ1-3; D is ambiguous. CDR3 size: 13 residues. Trimming took off 4 bases at V and 4 bases at J, with 9 bases between the two ends. Per germline, CDR1 SGHNT and CDR2 YYREEE (reference sequence). The CDR3 coding sequence is TGTGCCAGCAGCCCCGTCGGGGGAAACACCATATATTTT. Protein: CASSPVGGNTIYF.

This clonotype was seen a few times. The rearrangement links TRBV18 to TRBJ1-2; no reliable D call. Germline values: CDR1 KGHSH, CDR2 LQKENI. Trimming shortened V by 6 bases and J by 1 base, and 15 bases separated the two germline ends. The CDR3 contains 15 residues. The CDR3 sequence: CASSASGAYNYGYTF. DNA of the CDR3: TGTGCCAGCTCCGCGTCCGGAGCCTATAACTATGGCTACACCTTC.

The gene calls are TRBV29-1 and TRBJ2-7; D possibly uses TRBD1 or TRBD2 (5 bases each). From germline, CDR1 is SQVTM and CDR2 ANQGSEA. The CDR3 length is 13 residues. With 4 bases removed from V and 0 bases from J, the gap between germline ends came to 10 bases. The chain's CDR3 is CSVGGFSSYEQYF. DNA for the CDR3: TGCAGCGTTGGGGGGTTCTCCTCCTACGAGCAGTACTTC.

This clonotype was counted at least ten times. This rearrangement joins TRBV7-9 to TRBJ2-5; a possible D gene is TRBD1 (6 bases). This CDR3 has 15 amino acids. CDR1 and CDR2 from the germline V gene are SEHNR and FQNEAQ (reference sequence). Trimming shortened V by 4 bases and J by 5 bases, and 17 bases separated the two germline ends. The DNA of the CDR3 is TGTGCCAGCAGCTCGTACAGGGATTTAGGGGAGACCCAGTACTTC. Translation gives CASSSYRDLGETQYF.

The chain combines TRBV3-1 with TRBJ2-5; 11 bases align to TRBD2. The CDR3 runs 15 residues. CDR1 and CDR2 (germline): LGHDT, YNNKEL (reference sequence). V shed 4 bases, J shed 4 bases, and the junction held 5 bases outside the gene matches. The CDR3 coding sequence is TGTGCCAGCAGCCTCACTAGCGGGGGAACAGAGACCCAGTACTTC. The encoded protein is CASSLTSGGTETQYF.

At least ten counts were recorded for this clonotype. This rearrangement joins TRBV5-5 to TRBJ2-7; D gene unclear. Germline V gene lookup returns CDR1 SGHKS and CDR2 YYEKEE (reference sequence). The CDR3 contains 11 residues. V shed 4 bases and J shed 10 bases, with 12 bases lying between them. CDR3 nucleotides: TGTGCCAGCAGCCTAGGAACCATCCAGTACGTC. Its protein is CASSLGTIQYV.